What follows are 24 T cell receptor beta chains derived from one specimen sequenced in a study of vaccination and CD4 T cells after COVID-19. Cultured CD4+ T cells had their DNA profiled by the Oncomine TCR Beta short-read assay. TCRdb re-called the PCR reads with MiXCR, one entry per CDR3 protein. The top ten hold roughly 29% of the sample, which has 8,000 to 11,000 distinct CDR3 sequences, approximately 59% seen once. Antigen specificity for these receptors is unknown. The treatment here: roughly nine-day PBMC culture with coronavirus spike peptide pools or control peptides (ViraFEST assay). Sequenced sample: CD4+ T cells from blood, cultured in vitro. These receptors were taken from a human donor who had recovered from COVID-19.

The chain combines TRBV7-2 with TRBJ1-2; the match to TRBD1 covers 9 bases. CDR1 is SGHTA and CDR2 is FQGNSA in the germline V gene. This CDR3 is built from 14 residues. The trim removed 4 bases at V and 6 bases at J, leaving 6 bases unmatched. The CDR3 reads CASSWGQGRDGYTF. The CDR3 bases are TGTGCCAGCAGCTGGGGACAGGGACGAGATGGCTACACCTTC. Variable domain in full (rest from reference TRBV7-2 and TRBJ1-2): GAGVSQSPSNKVTEKGKDVELRCDPISGHTALYWYRQSLGQGLEFLIYFQGNSAPDKSGLPSDRFSAERTGGSVSTLTIQRTQQEDSAVYLCASSWGQGRDGYTFGSGTRLTVV.

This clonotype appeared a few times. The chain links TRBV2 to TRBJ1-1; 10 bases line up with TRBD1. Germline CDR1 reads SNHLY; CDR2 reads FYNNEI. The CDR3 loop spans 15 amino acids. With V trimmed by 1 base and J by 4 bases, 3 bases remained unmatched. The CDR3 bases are TGTGCCAGCAGTGAAGGGTGGACAGGGGGCACTGAAGCTTTCTTT. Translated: CASSEGWTGGTEAFF.

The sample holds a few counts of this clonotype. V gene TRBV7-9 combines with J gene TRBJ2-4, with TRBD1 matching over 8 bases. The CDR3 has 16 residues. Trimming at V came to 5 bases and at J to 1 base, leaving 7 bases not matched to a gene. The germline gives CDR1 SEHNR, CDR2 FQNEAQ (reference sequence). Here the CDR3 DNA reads TGTGCCAGCAGCCCTGGGACAGGCCTGGCCAAAAACATTCAGTACTTC. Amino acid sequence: CASSPGTGLAKNIQYF. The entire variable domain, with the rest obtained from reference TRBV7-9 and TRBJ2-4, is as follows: DTGVSQNPRHKITKRGQNVTFRCDPISEHNRLYWYRQTLGQGPEFLTYFQNEAQLEKSRLLSDRFSAERPKGSFSTLEIQRTEQGDSAMYLCASSPGTGLAKNIQYFGAGTRLSVL.

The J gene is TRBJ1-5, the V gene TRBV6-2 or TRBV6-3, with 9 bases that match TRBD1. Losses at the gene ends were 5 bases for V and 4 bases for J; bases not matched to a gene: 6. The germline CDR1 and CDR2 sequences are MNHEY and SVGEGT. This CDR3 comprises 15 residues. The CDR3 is CASSPWDRVNQPQHF. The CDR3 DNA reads TGTGCCAGCAGTCCTTGGGACAGGGTAAATCAGCCCCAGCATTTT.

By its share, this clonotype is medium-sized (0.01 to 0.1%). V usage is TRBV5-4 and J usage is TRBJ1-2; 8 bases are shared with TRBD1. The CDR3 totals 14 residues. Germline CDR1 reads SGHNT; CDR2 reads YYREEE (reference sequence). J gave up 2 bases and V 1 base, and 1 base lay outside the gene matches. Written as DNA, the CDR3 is TGTGCCAGCAGCTTGCAGGGGGCCAACTATGGCTACACCTTC. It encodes CASSLQGANYGYTF.

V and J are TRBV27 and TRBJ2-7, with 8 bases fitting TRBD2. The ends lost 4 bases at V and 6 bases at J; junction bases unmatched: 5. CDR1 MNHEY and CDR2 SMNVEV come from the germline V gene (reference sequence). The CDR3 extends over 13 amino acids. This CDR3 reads CASSSTSVLEQYF. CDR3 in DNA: TGTGCCAGCAGTTCGACTAGCGTCCTCGAGCAGTACTTC.

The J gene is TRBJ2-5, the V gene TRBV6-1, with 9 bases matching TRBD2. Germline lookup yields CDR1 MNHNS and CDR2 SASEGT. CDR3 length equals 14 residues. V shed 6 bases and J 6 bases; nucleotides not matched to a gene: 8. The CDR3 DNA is TGTGCCAGCAGCCCCGGGACTAGCATGAAGACCCAGTACTTC. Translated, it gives CASSPGTSMKTQYF.

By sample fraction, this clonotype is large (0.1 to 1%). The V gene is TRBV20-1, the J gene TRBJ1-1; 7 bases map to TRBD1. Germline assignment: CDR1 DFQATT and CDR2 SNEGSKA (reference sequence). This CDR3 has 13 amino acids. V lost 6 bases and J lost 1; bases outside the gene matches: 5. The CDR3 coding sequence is TGCAGTGCCACGGGACAGCGGAACACTGAAGCTTTCTTT. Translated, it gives CSATGQRNTEAFF.

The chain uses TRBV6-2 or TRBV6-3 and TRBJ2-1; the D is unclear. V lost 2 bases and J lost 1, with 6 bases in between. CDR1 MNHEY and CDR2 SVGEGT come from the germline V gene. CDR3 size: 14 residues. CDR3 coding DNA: TGTGCCAGCAGTTACGACACGTCCTACAATGAGCAGTTCTTC. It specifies CASSYDTSYNEQFF.

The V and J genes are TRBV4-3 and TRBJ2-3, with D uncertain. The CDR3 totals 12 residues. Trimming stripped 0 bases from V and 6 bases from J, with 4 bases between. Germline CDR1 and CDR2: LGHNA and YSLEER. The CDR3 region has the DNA TGCGCCAGCAGCCAAGAGGGCGATACGCAGTATTTT. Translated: CASSQEGDTQYF.

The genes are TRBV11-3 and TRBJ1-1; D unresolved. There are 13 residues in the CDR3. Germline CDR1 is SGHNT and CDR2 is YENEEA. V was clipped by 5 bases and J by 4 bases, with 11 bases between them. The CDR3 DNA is TGTGCCAGCAGCCAAAATACCGGCACTGAAGCTTTCTTT. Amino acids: CASSQNTGTEAFF.

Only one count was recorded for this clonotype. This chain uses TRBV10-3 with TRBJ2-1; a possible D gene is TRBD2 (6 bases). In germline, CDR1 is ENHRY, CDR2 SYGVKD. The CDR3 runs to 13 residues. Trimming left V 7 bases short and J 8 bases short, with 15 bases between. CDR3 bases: TGTGCCATCACGGACGGGAGTGTCGATGAGCAGTTCTTC. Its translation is CAITDGSVDEQFF.

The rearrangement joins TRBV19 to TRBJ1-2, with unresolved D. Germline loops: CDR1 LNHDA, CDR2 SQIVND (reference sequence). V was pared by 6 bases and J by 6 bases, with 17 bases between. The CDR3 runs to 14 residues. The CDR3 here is CASSPTGGSNGYTF. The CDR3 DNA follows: TGTGCCAGTAGCCCGACGGGAGGTTCAAATGGCTACACCTTC.

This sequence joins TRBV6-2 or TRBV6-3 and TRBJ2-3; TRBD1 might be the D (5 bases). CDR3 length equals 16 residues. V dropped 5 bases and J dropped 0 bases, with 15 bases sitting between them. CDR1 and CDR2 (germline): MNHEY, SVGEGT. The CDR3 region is CASSGDRDSSTDTQYF. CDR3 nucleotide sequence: TGTGCCAGCAGTGGCGACAGAGACTCTAGCACAGATACGCAGTATTTT.

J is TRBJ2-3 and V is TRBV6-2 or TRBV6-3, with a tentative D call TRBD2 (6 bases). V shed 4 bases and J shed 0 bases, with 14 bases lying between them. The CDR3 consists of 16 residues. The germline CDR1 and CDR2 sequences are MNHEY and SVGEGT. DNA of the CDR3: TGTGCCAGCAGTTCCCCGCTAGCGACAAGCACAGATACGCAGTATTTT. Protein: CASSSPLATSTDTQYF.

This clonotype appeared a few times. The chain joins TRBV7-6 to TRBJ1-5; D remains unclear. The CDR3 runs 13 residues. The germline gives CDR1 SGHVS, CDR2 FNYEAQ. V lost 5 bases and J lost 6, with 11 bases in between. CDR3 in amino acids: CASSPGGGQPQHF. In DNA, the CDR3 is TGTGCCAGCAGCCCCGGTGGAGGTCAGCCCCAGCATTTT.

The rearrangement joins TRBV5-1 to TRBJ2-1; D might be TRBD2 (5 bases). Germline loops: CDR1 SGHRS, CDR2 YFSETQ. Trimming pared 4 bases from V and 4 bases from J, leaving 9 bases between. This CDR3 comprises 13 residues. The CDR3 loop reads CASSQGRYNEQFF. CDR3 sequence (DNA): TGCGCCAGCAGCCAAGGGAGATACAATGAGCAGTTCTTC.

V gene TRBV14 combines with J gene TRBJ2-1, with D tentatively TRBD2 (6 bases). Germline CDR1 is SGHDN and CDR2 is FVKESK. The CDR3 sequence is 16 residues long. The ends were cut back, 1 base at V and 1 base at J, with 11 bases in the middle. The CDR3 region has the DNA TGTGCCAGCAGCCAAGTCGGGGGTTTGTCCTACAATGAGCAGTTCTTC. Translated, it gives CASSQVGGLSYNEQFF. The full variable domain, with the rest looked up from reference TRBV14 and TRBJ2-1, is EAGVTQFPSHSVIEKGQTVTLRCDPISGHDNLYWYRRVMGKEIKFLLHFVKESKQDESGMPNNRFLAERTGGTYSTLKVQPAELEDSGVYFCASSQVGGLSYNEQFFGPGTRLTVL.

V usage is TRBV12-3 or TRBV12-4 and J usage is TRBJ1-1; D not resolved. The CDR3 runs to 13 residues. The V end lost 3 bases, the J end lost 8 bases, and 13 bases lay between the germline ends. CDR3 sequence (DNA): TGTGCCAGCAGTTTTTCTACGCCGGTAGAAGCTTTCTTT. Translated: CASSFSTPVEAFF.

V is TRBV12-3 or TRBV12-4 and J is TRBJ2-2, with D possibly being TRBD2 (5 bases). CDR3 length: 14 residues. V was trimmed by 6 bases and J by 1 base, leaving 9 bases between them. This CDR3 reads CASRPLGNTGELFF. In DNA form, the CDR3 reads TGTGCCAGCAGACCACTAGGGAACACCGGGGAGCTGTTTTTT.

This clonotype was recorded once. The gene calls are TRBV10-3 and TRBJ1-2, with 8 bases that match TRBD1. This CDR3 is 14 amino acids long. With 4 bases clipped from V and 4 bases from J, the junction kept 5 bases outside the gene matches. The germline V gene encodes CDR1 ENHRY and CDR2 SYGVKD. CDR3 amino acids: CAISGQTGAYGYTF. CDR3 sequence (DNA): TGTGCCATCAGTGGACAGACAGGGGCCTATGGCTACACCTTC.

The CDR3 region is CASSLDRDRYNYGYTF. CDR3 DNA: TGTGCCAGCAGCTTAGACCGGGACAGGTACAACTATGGCTACACCTTC. The chain has TRBV7-9 and TRBJ1-2, with 8 bases aligning to TRBD1. The V segment lost 1 base and the J segment 2 bases; nucleotides outside the gene matches: 6. The CDR3 length is 16 residues. Germline CDR1 SEHNR, CDR2 FQNEAQ (reference sequence). The complete variable domain, with remaining parts taken from reference TRBV7-9 and TRBJ1-2, reads DTGVSQNPRHKITKRGQNVTFRCDPISEHNRLYWYRQTLGQGPEFLTYFQNEAQLEKSRLLSDRFSAERPKGSFSTLEIQRTEQGDSAMYLCASSLDRDRYNYGYTFGSGTRLTVV.

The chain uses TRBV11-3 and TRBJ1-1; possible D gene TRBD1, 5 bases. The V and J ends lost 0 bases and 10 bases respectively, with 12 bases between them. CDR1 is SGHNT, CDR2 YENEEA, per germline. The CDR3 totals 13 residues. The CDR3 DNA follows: TGTGCCAGCAGCTTAGATCTGGGGCTGGGAGCTTTCTTT. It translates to CASSLDLGLGAFF. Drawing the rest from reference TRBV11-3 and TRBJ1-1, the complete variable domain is EAGVVQSPRYKIIEKKQPVAFWCNPISGHNTLYWYLQNLGQGPELLIRYENEEAVDDSQLPKDRFSAERLKGVDSTLKIQPAELGDSAVYLCASSLDLGLGAFFGQGTRLTVV.

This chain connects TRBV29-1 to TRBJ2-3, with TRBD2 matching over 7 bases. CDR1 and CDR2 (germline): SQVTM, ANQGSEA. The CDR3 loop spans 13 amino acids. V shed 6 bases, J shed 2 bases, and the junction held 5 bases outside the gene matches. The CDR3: CSVDSGFTDTQYF. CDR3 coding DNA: TGCAGCGTCGATAGCGGGTTCACAGATACGCAGTATTTT.